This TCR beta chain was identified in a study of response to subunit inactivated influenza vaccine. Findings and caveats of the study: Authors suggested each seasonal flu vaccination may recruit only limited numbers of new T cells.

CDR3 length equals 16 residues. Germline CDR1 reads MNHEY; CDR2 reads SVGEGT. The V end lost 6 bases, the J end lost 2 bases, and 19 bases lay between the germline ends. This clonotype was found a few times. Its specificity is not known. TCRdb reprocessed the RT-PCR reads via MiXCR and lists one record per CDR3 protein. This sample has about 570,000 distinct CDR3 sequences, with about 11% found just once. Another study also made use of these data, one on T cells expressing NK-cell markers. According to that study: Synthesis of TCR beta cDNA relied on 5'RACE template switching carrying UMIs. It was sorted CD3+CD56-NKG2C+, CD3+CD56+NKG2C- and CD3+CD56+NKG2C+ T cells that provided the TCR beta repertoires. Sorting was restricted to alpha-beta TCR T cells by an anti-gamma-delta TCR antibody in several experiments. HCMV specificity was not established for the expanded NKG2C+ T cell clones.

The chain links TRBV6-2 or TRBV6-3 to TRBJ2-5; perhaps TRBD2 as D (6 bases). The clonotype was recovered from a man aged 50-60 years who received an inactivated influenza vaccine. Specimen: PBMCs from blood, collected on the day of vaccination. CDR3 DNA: TGTGCCAGCAGGAGCCCCCCGGGACTGGGGCAAGAGACCCAGTACTTC. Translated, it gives CASRSPPGLGQETQYF.